This T cell receptor (beta chain) was obtained from a study of blood T cells in healthy people across ages. In germline, CDR1 is DFQATT, CDR2 SNEGSKA (reference sequence). With 7 bases clipped from V and 7 bases from J, the junction kept 12 bases outside the gene matches. The CDR3 consists of 13 residues. Together with a sample-barcoded 5' primer, a J-beta primer mix was included in a second PCR lasting roughly 6 to 12 cycles. TCRdb re-derived calls from the 5' RACE reads in MiXCR, one entry per CDR3 protein. The table records 550,000 to 750,000 distinct CDR3 sequences, about 21% of them present only once. The sample, around 9.9 milliliters of peripheral blood, was drawn from each donor.

This chain connects TRBV20-1 to TRBJ2-7, with 8 bases aligning to TRBD1. Sample: blood. The source of this sequence is a man between 65 and 85 years old in good health. The CDR3 is CSGGQGVSREQYF. The CDR3 coding sequence is TGCAGTGGAGGACAGGGAGTTTCGCGGGAGCAGTACTTC.